This note documents a single T cell receptor beta chain sequence. What this receptor recognizes is not known. No base quality information exists; no much larger clone differs at one position. The data originate from a study of cytomegalovirus exposure and HLA in healthy donors (dated by TCRdb to the late 2010s). Some background on the complete study: An earlier analysis of several hundred of the donors reported more than 250 Gb of sequence data and more than 90 million unique TCR beta sequences from about 179 million T cells. An earlier analysis of 587 of the donors used high-throughput TCR beta sequencing to judge whether each TCR beta V gene segment behaved as functional or pseudogenic. The study was designed to test whether signatures of past pathogen exposure could be identified by cataloging public T cell receptors. Genome-wide SNP genotypes for about 65% of the 666 donors were used in a later genetic analysis, which treated that subset as a discovery cohort. Of the 350 to 450 genotyped donors, approximately 83% fell in the genetic ancestry cluster associated with self-reported Caucasian donors. On average, roughly 200,000 unique TCR beta nucleotide sequences were sequenced per donor among 398 genotyped donors of the cohort, with roughly 19% of those sequences being non-productive. Donor age, sex, ethnicity and CMV serostatus were compiled alongside the repertoire data. The study combined high-throughput TCR immunosequencing, statistical association of individual TCRs with disease status, and machine learning to predict cytomegalovirus infection status. All discovery cohort repertoires had been generated using a single sequencing platform. Four or five DR-DQ haplotypes were handled as single units for association and clustering, since linkage in the cohort was strong. HLA typing included class I and class II loci at four-digit resolution. The number of typed donors differed by locus: about 629-640 for A, B, C, DRB1 and DQB1; approximately 520 for DQA1; roughly 600 for DPA1; and some 430 for DPB1. About 280 gigabases of sequencing data and 78 million or so unique TCR sequences were included in an early release covering around 600 HLA-typed donors. A separate validation cohort of roughly 130 different subjects was used in addition to the approximately 640-subject first cohort. The later analysis used no new phenotypic data to find candidate immune exposures, relying instead on TCR beta sequences and their occurrence across donors. The study used immunosequencing to profile the T cell repertoires of approximately 640 subjects and linked those repertoires to cytomegalovirus serostatus. To study patterns of TCR occurrence, a later analysis re-analyzed previously published TCR beta repertoires from under 750 donors and added high-resolution HLA genotyping. Overall study results and their limits: Linkage disequilibrium might explain the correlated functional status among segregating V segments, but an unknown experimental factor could not be excluded. In an earlier analysis of a few hundred of the donors, most TCR beta V segments were observed in productive rearrangements about 90% or about 30% of the time, broadly matching IMGT annotations. Some IMGT-functional V segments, including TRBV6-2 and TRBV6-3, could not be distinguished by the 87-base-pair reads and were therefore excluded. An association between a missense DCLRE1C variant and V-gene and J-gene trimming of TCR beta chains was found in a later genetic analysis and replicated in an independent cohort. In a later analysis, the rate of TCR association differed among HLA loci, with DRB1 alleles having the most associated TCRs and HLA-C alleles having the fewest. A further reported finding was that TCR beta sequences accurately predicted the HLA-A and HLA-B alleles for most subjects in the first cohort. Cytomegalovirus status was reported to be diagnosed by the classifier with high specificity and sensitivity in both the original and validation cohorts. Most TCR sequences were seen in very few donors, while some public TCRs were found in many individuals. In a later analysis, several top co-occurrence clusters were reported to appear linked to parvovirus B19, influenza, CMV and Epstein-Barr virus. Because some donors lacked HLA typing at each locus, the association tests relied only on the typed subset. The study gave a list of about 160 TCR beta chains associated with cytomegalovirus. Because counts were too low, seventeen rarely observed V segments, including chromosome 9 orphons, were left out of the earlier analysis of some 640 of the donors. Compared with equally common non-associated chains, HLA-associated TCR beta chains in a later analysis were more clonally expanded and had lower generation probabilities. A later analysis found that most CMV-associated TCR beta chains appeared HLA-restricted, with HLA associations seemingly driven largely by CMV exposure. In a later genetic analysis, fewer N-insertions in productive TCRs were reported among donors in an Asian-associated ancestry cluster than the roughly 700-donor mean. CMV serostatus was the only immune exposure information available for the cohort. Roughly uniform sequencing depth across donors was assumed in presence/absence analyses, although this assumption may not hold. A group of highly shared sequence variants was considered likely to be a technical artifact of the sequencing pipeline. The authors suggested that the approach could potentially be extended to other disease states and immunological phenotypes. The cohort was sequenced for TCR beta chains only, and without alpha or paired-chain data the features that could be detected were limited. A few of the identified cytomegalovirus-associated TCR beta chains were confirmed in vitro to be specific for cytomegalovirus antigens. Assigning TCR associations to individual alleles was difficult when HLA alleles, especially DR and DQ, strongly co-occurred. Specific HLA alleles were associated with 15,000 to 20,000 TCR beta sequences at a false discovery rate of 0.05 in a later analysis.

In total, more than 500 healthy bone marrow donors made up the cohort. At the time of sampling, all cohort members were nominally healthy, though unrecorded immune exposures were likely present. The donor was CMV seropositive and belonged to the group of over 250 seropositive cohort members. A peripheral blood sample was collected from each donor, and TCR beta sequencing was performed on peripheral blood mononuclear cells. The Qiagen DNeasy Blood Extraction Kit was used to extract genomic DNA from the blood cell samples. The germline V gene (reference sequence) specifies MNHEY as CDR1 and SMNVEV as CDR2. V was cut back by 9 bases and J by 3 bases, leaving a gap of 17 bases between them. The CDR3, from cysteine to phenylalanine, totals 14 residues. The read is trimmed to its CDR3 DNA, 42 bases read in frame from base 1. To prepare the library, the immunoSEQ multiplex PCR assay was applied. The multiplex PCR relied on a mix of 60 forward primers for TCR Vbeta segments and 13 reverse primers for TCR Jbeta segments. The CDR3 region of rearranged TCR beta genes was amplified from genomic DNA by a multiplex PCR assay. Amplified TCR beta libraries were sequenced as 87-base-pair reads on the Illumina HiSeq System. Concerning the study's data processing: Across the 666 repertoires, a later analysis counted 80 million or so unique TCR beta chains, roughly 11 million of which were shared by at least two donors. A nearest-neighbor algorithm error-corrected the raw reads and collapsed the reads into unique sequences, merging closely related sequences to remove PCR and sequencing errors. CDR3 sequences were aligned to IMGT reference sequences to assign V, D and J gene segments. For a sequence to be retained, a match of at least six nucleotides was required to both a V gene segment and a J gene segment. Rearrangements were classified as productive when the CDR3 lacked stop codons and remained in frame with V and J, and all other rearrangements were classified as non-productive. Following IMGT convention, CDR3 was defined as the stretch from the second conserved V-encoded cysteine up to the conserved J-encoded phenylalanine. The earlier analysis of about 610 of the donors excluded sequences that lacked an unambiguous match to a single V gene segment. An earlier analysis of 587 of the donors called V segments functional above 56.7% productive rearrangements and segregating when the between-donor standard deviation exceeded 5%. To diagnose cytomegalovirus status from the catalog of TCR beta chain sequences, a statistical classification framework was built. In a later analysis, V and J genes were assigned by comparing TCR nucleotide sequences against IMGT/GENE-DB human TR gene sequences. A later analysis assigned CDR3 sequences and most-parsimonious VDJ recombination scenarios with the TCRdist pipeline. In a later analysis, each TCR beta chain was defined by its CDR3 amino acid sequence together with its V-gene family, and reads without a unique V-gene family were excluded. A later analysis removed over 500 highly shared, low-generation-probability nucleotide sequences to deal with suspected cross-contamination and a sequencing artifact. In a later analysis, a clonal expansion index was calculated for each public chain from normalized within-repertoire ranks of inferred template counts. A later analysis computed generation probabilities with a VDJ recombination model fitted to out-of-frame rearrangements, and checked the results against IGoR. Hypergeometric tests were used in a later analysis to score TCR-TCR, TCR-HLA and TCR-CMV co-occurrence, with a repertoire-size bias correction applied to the TCR pairs. A later analysis estimated false discovery rates by permuting HLA or CMV assignments 20 times. In a later analysis, co-occurring TCRs were grouped with DBSCAN, and TCRdist sequence similarity was added when clustering was performed within HLA-allele-positive subsets. Repertoires with fewer than 30,000 or more than 120,000 public chains, plus five repertoires with anomalous nucleotide sharing, were excluded from co-occurrence clustering. This is the immuneACCESS table as TCRdb keeps it, with only in-frame sequences that have V and J called. A part of the clones is gone; compared with another copy, unresolved V genes explain less than half, and the rest is unexplained. D and trimming were read from the DNA, whereas the V and J calls and clone size are those reported in that table. The sample table records more than 85,000 clones; 70% to 80% of these occur just once. The ten largest clones represent roughly 3.7% of the sample.

The sequence is built from TRBV27 and TRBJ2-5; the D region possibly corresponds to TRBD1 (6 bases align). This receptor was identified in a female donor in good health and CMV-seropositive. Sequenced sample: PBMCs. Here the CDR3 is given as CASRLTGRKETQYF. In nucleotides, the sequence is TGTGCCAGTCGTTTAACAGGGCGGAAAGAGACCCAGTACTTC.